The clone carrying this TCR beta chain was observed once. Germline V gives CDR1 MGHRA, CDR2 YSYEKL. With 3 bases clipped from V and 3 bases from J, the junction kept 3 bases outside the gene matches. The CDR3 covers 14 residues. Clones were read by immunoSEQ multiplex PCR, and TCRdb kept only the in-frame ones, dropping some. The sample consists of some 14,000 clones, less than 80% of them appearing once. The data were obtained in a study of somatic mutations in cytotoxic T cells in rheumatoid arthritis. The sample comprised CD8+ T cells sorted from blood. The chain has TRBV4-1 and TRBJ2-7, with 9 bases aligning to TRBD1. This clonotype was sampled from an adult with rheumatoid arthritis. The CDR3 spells CASSQGTGNYEQYF. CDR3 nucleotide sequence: TGCGCCAGCAGCCAGGGGACAGGGAACTACGAGCAGTACTTC.